Below, 4 T cell receptor beta chains from the same sample are listed, as sequenced in a study of shared clonotypes between healthy human individuals. Naive CD8 isolation took CD45RO-negative cells positively selected for CCR7 and excluded terminally differentiated effector memory CD45RA+ cells. Sequenced by immunoSEQ multiplex PCR; TCRdb stores in-frame clones only, minus some. The data show 650,000 to 800,000 clones, under 95% seen once. The sample consisted of naive CD8+ T cells sorted from blood. The receptors were sampled from a man aged 25-40 years in good health.

This chain links TRBV11-2 with TRBJ1-1; D perhaps matches TRBD1 (5 bases). CDR1 is SGHAT and CDR2 is FQNNGV in the germline V gene. This CDR3 is built from 14 residues. The V gene lost 1 base and the J gene lost 5 bases, with 11 bases spanning the gap. The CDR3 bases are TGTGCCAGCAGCTTAGGGGGGTGGGCTACTGAAGCTTTCTTT. This gives the protein CASSLGGWATEAFF. Full variable domain (missing parts from reference TRBV11-2 and TRBJ1-1): EAGVAQSPRYKIIEKRQSVAFWCNPISGHATLYWYQQILGQGPKLLIQFQNNGVVDDSQLPKDRFSAERLKGVDSTLKIQPAKLEDSAVYLCASSLGGWATEAFFGQGTRLTVV.

The J gene is TRBJ1-2, the V gene TRBV7-9; a weak D match, TRBD1 (5 bases). Germline V CDR1 and CDR2: SEHNR, FQNEAQ (reference sequence). V was pared by 5 bases and J by 6 bases, with 13 bases between. This CDR3 spans 13 amino acids. CDR3 residues: CASSNDGGNGYTF. CDR3 DNA: TGTGCCAGCAGCAACGACGGGGGTAATGGCTACACCTTC.

The chain recombines TRBV9 with TRBJ2-3, with D perhaps TRBD2 (5 bases). Trimming pared 1 base from V and 5 bases from J, leaving 17 bases between. This CDR3 has 16 amino acids. In germline, CDR1 is SGDLS, CDR2 YYNGEE. The CDR3 is CASSVLRDNPIDTQYF. DNA of the CDR3: TGTGCCAGCAGCGTACTCCGGGATAACCCCATAGATACGCAGTATTTT.

The chain combines TRBV27 with TRBJ2-7; D remains unclear. V was cut by 8 bases and J by 2 bases, with 7 bases left in between. The CDR3 has 11 amino acids. Germline V gene lookup returns CDR1 MNHEY and CDR2 SMNVEV (reference sequence). The CDR3 coding sequence is TGTGCCAGCGGATATACCTACGAGCAGTACTTC. This gives the protein CASGYTYEQYF.